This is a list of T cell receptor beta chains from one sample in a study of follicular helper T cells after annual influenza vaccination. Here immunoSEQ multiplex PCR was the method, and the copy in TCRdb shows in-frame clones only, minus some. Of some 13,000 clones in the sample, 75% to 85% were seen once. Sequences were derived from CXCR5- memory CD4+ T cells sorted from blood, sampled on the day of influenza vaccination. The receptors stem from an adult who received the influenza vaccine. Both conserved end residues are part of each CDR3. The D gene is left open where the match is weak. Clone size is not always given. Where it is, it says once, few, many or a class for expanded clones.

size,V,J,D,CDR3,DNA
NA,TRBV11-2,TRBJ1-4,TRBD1,CASSKDRGREKLFF,TGTGCCAGCAGCAAAGACAGGGGGCGAGAAAAACTGTTTTTT
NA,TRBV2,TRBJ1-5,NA,CASSEARSSNQPQHF,TGTGCCAGCAGTGAAGCCAGGAGTAGCAATCAGCCCCAGCATTTT
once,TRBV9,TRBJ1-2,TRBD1,CASSSQGTGEGYGYTF,TGTGCCAGCAGCTCCCAAGGGACAGGGGAGGGGTATGGCTACACCTTC
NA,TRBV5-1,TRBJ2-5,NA,CASSLGQGPLYQETQYF,TGCGCCAGCAGCTTGGGGCAGGGGCCACTATACCAAGAGACCCAGTACTTC
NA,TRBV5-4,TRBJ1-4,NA,CASSSQANEKLFF,TGTGCCAGCAGCTCCCAGGCGAATGAAAAACTGTTTTTT
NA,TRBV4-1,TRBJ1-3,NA,CASSFNDTIYF,TGCGCCAGCAGCTTCAACGACACCATATATTTT
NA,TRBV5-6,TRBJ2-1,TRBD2,CASMSAGGLGEQFF,TGTGCCTCTATGTCTGCGGGGGGGCTTGGTGAGCAGTTCTTC
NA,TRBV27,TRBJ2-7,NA,CATHQGTNIGVYEQYF,TGTGCCACACATCAGGGCACTAATATAGGGGTCTACGAGCAGTACTTC
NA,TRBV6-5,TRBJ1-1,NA,CASSYTGRHTEAFF,TGTGCCAGCAGTTACACGGGCCGGCACACTGAAGCTTTCTTT
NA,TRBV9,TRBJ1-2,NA,CASSLNFRGSLYGYTF,TGTGCCAGCAGCCTAAATTTCAGGGGAAGTTTATATGGCTACACCTTC
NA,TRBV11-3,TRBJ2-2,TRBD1,CASSLVGWGQRDTGELFF,TGTGCCAGCAGCTTAGTAGGGTGGGGACAGAGGGACACCGGGGAGCTGTTTTTT
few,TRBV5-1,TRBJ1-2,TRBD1,CASSHDRGYGYTF,TGCGCCAGCAGCCACGACAGGGGGTACGGCTACACCTTC
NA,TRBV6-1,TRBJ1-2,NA,CASGGPPPYGYTF,TGTGCCAGCGGGGGCCCTCCACCCTATGGCTACACCTTC
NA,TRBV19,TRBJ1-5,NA,CASSIMGGRNIRGNQPQHF,TGTGCCAGTAGTATTATGGGGGGCAGGAATATTCGAGGCAATCAGCCCCAGCATTTT
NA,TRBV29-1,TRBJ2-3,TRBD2,CSAMTSGGTDTQYF,TGCAGCGCTATGACTAGCGGGGGCACAGATACGCAGTATTTT
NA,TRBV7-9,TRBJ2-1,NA,CASSLFLLGYNEQFF,TGTGCCAGCAGCTTATTCCTATTAGGGTACAATGAGCAGTTCTTC